Sequencing of this T cell receptor beta chain was carried out in a study of cytotoxic CD8 clonotypes in ibrutinib-treated CLL. Study results and limitations: Public clonotypes, an uncommon group, contracted or remained stable on treatment.

This clone was seen ten or more times. Its antigen is not known. Cryopreserved PBMCs yielded about 2 micrograms of genomic DNA for TCR beta libraries. A 1 in 200,000 to 1 in 1 million T cell depth was the sequencing target. This table comes from immunoSEQ multiplex PCR, and its TCRdb copy is limited to in-frame clones, with some not included. The data contain about 270,000 clones, roughly 76% of them singletons. Sequences were derived from PBMCs, sampled at disease progression, from a patient treated with ibrutinib. This sequence originates from a human donor with chronic lymphocytic leukemia.

CDR3 region: CASSDSLHYGYTF. CDR3 DNA: TGTGCCAGCAGTGACTCACTCCACTATGGCTACACCTTC. The chain carries TRBV25-1 and TRBJ1-2, with no clear D. The CDR3 loop spans 13 amino acids. CDR1 MGHDK and CDR2 SYGVNS come from the germline V gene. Between the trimmed V and J ends, which lost 3 bases and 3 bases, there was a span of 8 bases.